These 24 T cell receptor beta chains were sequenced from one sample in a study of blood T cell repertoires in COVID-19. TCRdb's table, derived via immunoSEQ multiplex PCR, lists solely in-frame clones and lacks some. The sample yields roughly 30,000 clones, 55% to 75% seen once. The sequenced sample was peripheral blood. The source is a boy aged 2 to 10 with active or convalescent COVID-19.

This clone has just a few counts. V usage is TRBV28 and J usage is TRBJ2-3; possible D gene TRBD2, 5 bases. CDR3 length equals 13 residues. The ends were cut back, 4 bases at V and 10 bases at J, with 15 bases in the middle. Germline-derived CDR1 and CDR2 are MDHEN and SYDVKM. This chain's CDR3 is CASSSGGRGAQYF. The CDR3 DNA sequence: TGTGCCAGCAGTTCAGGTGGCCGGGGTGCGCAGTATTTT.

CDR3 residues: CASSFRTTGNQPQHF. DNA of the CDR3: TGTGCCAGCAGCTTTCGTACGACAGGCAATCAGCCCCAGCATTTT. J is TRBJ1-5 and V is TRBV5-6, with D possibly being TRBD1 (5 bases). The length of the CDR3 is 15 residues. CDR1 is SGHDT and CDR2 is YYEEEE in the germline V gene. Between the trimmed V and J ends, which lost 2 bases and 2 bases, there was a span of 11 bases.

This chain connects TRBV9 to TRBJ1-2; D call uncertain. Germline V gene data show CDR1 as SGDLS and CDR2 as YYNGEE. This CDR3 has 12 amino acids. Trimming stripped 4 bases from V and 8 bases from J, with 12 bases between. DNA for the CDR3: TGTGCCAGCAGCCACCTCGGGTGGGGCTACACCTTC. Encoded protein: CASSHLGWGYTF.

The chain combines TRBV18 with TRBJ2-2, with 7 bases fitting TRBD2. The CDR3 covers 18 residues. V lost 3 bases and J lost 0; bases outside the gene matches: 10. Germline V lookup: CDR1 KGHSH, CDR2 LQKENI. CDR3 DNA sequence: TGTGCCAGCTCACCCCGGGCTAGCGGAACCACGAACACCGGGGAGCTGTTTTTT. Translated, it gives CASSPRASGTTNTGELFF.

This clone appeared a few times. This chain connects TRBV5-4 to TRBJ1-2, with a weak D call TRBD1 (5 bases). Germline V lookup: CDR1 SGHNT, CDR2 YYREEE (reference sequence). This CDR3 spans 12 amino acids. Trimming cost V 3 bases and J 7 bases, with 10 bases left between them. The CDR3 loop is CASSYGGTGYTF. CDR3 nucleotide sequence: TGTGCCAGCAGCTACGGGGGGACTGGCTACACCTTC.

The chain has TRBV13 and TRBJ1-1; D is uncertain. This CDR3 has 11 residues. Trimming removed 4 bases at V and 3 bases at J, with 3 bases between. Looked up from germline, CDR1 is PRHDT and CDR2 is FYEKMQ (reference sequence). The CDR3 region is CASSSDTEAFF. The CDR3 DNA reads TGTGCCAGCAGCTCTGACACTGAAGCTTTCTTT.

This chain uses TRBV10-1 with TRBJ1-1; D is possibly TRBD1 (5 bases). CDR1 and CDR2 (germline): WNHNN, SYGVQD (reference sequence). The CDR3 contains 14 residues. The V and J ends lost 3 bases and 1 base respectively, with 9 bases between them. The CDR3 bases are TGCGCCAGCAGTGAAAACAGGAGGAACACTGAAGCTTTCTTT. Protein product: CASSENRRNTEAFF.

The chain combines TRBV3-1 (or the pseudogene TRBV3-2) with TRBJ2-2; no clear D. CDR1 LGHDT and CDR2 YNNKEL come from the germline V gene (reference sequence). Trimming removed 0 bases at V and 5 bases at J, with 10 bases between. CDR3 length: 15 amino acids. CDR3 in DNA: TGTGCCAGCAGCCAAGAAGCTAGTACTACCGGGGAGCTGTTTTTT. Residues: CASSQEASTTGELFF.

The CDR3 DNA reads TGTGCCAGCACACCCAATAGGGGGTCTGGCTACACCTTC. Translation: CASTPNRGSGYTF. J is TRBJ1-2 and V is TRBV12-3 or TRBV12-4, with D possibly TRBD1 on 6 matching bases. The CDR3 loop spans 13 amino acids. V was shortened by 7 bases and J by 7 bases, with 16 bases between the two germline ends.

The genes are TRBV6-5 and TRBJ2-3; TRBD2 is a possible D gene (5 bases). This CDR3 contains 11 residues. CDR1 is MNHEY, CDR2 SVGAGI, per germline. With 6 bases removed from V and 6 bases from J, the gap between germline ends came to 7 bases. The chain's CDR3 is CASSLADTQYF. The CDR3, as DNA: TGTGCCAGCAGCCTAGCCGATACGCAGTATTTT.

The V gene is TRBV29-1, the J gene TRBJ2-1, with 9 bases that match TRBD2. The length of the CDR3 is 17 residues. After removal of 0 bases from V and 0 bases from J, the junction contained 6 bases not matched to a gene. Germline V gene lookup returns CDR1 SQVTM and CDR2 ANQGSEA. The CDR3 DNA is TGCAGCGTTGAAGATCCCGGGACTAGCCGCTCCTACAATGAGCAGTTCTTC. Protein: CSVEDPGTSRSYNEQFF.

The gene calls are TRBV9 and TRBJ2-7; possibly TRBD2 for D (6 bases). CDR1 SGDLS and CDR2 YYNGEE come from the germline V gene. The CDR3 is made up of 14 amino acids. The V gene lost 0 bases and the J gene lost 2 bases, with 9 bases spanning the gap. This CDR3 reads CASSVDWGAYEQYF. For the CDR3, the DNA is TGTGCCAGCAGCGTAGATTGGGGGGCCTACGAGCAGTACTTC.

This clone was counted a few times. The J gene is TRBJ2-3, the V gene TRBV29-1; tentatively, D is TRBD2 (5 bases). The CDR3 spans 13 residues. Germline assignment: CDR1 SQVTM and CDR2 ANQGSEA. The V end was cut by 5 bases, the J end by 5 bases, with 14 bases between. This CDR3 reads CSVCRGTGDTQYF. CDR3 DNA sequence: TGCAGCGTTTGTCGGGGTACGGGAGATACGCAGTATTTT.

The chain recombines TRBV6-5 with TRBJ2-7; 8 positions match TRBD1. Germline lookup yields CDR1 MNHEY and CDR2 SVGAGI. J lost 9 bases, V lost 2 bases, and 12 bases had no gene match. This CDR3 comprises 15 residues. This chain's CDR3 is CASSYPAGGFFGQYV. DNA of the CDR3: TGTGCCAGCAGTTACCCGGCAGGGGGCTTTTTCGGGCAGTACGTC.

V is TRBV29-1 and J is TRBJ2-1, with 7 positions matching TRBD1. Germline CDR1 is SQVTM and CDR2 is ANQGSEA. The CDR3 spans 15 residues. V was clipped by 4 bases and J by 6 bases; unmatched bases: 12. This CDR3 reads CSVGKGADGVNEQFF. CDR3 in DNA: TGCAGCGTTGGTAAGGGGGCGGATGGGGTCAATGAGCAGTTCTTC.

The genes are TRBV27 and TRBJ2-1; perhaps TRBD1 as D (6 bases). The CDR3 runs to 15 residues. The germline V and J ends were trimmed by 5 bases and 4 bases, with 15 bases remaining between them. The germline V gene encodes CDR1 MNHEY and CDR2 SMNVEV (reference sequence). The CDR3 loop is CASSITGTFYNEQFF. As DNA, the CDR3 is TGTGCCAGCAGTATAACCGGGACATTTTACAATGAGCAGTTCTTC.

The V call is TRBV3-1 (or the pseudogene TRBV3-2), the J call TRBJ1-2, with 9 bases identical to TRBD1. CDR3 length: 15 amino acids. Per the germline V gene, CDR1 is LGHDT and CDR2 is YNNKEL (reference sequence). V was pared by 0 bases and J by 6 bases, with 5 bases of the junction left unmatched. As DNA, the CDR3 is TGTGCCAGCAGCCAAGATAGGGGACAGGGCAATGGCTACACCTTC. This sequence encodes CASSQDRGQGNGYTF.

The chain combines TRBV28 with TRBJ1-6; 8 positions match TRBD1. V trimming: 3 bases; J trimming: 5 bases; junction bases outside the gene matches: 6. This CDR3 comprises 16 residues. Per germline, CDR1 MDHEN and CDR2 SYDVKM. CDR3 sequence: CASSLPRQGNNSPLHF. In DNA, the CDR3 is TGTGCCAGCAGTTTGCCCAGACAGGGGAATAATTCACCCCTCCACTTT.

CDR3 nucleotide sequence: TGTGCCATCAGCGGGACAGACGTTTTTTGGAGTAATGAAAAACTGTTTTTT. This codes for CAISGTDVFWSNEKLFF. The V and J genes are TRBV10-3 and TRBJ1-4, with 7 positions matching TRBD1. The V gene's germline CDR1 is ENHRY and CDR2 SYGVKD. Trimming at V came to 6 bases and at J to 4 bases, leaving 14 bases not matched to a gene. This CDR3 comprises 17 residues.

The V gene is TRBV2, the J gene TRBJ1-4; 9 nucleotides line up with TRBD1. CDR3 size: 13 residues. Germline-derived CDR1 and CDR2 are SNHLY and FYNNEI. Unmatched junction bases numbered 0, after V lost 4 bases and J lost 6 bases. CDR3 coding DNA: TGTGCCAGCAGTGGGGACAGGGATGAAAAACTGTTTTTT. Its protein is CASSGDRDEKLFF.

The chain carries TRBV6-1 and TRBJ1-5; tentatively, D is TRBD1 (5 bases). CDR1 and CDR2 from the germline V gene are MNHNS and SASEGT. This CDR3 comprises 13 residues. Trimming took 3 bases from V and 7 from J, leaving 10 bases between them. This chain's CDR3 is CASSEGEEQPQHF. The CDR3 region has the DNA TGTGCCAGCAGTGAGGGGGAGGAACAGCCCCAGCATTTT.

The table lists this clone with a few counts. CDR3 amino acids: CASNESPWLGTGDTGELFF. CDR3 in DNA: TGTGCCAGCAACGAATCCCCGTGGTTGGGGACAGGGGACACCGGGGAGCTGTTTTTT. The V call is TRBV28, the J call TRBJ2-2; 10 bases fit TRBD1. The germline gives CDR1 MDHEN, CDR2 SYDVKM. The V gene end was trimmed by 7 bases and the J gene end by 3 bases; junction bases not matched to a gene: 17. This CDR3 is 19 amino acids long.

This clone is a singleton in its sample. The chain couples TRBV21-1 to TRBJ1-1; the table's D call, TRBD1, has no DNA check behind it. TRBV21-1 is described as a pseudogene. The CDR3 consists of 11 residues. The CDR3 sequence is CASSNRDRAFF. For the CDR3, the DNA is TGTGCCAGCAGCAACCGGGACAGGGCTTTCTTT.

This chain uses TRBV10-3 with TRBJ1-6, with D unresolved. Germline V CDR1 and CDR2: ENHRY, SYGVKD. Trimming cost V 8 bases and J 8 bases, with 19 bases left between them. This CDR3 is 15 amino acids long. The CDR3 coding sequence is TGTGCCATCTCAGACCAGGCAGGAGGTTATTCACCCCTCCACTTT. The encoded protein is CAISDQAGGYSPLHF.